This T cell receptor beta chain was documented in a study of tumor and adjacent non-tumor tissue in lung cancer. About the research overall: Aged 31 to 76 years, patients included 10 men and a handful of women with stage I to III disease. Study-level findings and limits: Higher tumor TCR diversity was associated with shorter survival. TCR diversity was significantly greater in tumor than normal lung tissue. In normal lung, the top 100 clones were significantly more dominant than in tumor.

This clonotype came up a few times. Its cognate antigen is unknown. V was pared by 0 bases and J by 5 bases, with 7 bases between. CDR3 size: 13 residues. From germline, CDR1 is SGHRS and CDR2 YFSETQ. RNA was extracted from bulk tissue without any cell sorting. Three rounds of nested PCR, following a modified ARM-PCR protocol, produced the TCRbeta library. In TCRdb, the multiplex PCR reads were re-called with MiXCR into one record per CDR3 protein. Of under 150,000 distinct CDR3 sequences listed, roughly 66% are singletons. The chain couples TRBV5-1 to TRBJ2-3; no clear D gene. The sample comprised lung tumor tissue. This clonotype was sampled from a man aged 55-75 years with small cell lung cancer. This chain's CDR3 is CASSLDDLDTQYF. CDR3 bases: TGCGCCAGCAGCTTGGACGACTTAGATACGCAGTATTTT.